A selection of T cell receptor beta chains follows, all from one sample in a study of PD-L1 blockade in urothelial cancer. The data were produced by immunoSEQ multiplex PCR, yet TCRdb's version contains in-frame clones alone and is incomplete. The sample contains more than 75,000 clones, 65% to 85% of which appear only once. Material: PBMCs, obtained around atezolizumab (anti-PD-L1) treatment. The source is a man aged 55 to 70 with urothelial cancer. Both conserved end residues are part of each CDR3. Fields, in order: D gene, J gene, clone size, V gene, CDR3 DNA, CDR3 protein. A D gene is named only where the DNA matches it firmly. Part of the rows lack a size; the others show once, few, many or a class for expanded clones.

TRBD2,TRBJ2-3,NA,TRBV5-4,TGTGCCAGCAGCAGGATAGCGGGAGTGACAGATACGCAGTATTTT,CASSRIAGVTDTQYF
NA,TRBJ1-1,NA,TRBV6-5,TGTGCCAGCAAAGGGGCCCAGGGGAGTACTGAAGCTTTCTTT,CASKGAQGSTEAFF
NA,TRBJ2-7,few,TRBV7-2,TGTGCCAGCTCGGGGGACCCACGTCGCGAGCAGTACTTC,CASSGDPRREQYF
TRBD2,TRBJ2-3,NA,TRBV29-1,TGCAGCGAGTCAAGCGGGGTTCGCACAGATACGCAGTATTTT,CSESSGVRTDTQYF
NA,TRBJ2-7,NA,TRBV12-5,TGTGCTAGTGGCTACGAGTCCTACGAGCAGTACTTC,CASGYESYEQYF
NA,TRBJ2-5,NA,TRBV18,TGTGCCAGCTCGCGGGGTCCCCAAGAGACCCAGTACTTC,CASSRGPQETQYF
TRBD2,TRBJ2-1,NA,TRBV5-1,TGCGCCAGCACCACCGGCTCCCTAGCGGGGGGGCCGAGCAATGAGCAGTTCTTC,CASTTGSLAGGPSNEQFF
NA,TRBJ1-4,NA,TRBV5-6,TGTGCCAGCAGCTTAGGACAGTTAAATGAAAAACTGTTTTTT,CASSLGQLNEKLFF
NA,TRBJ2-3,NA,TRBV7-2,TGTGCCAGCAGCCCCGACAGGTTTCCTAGCACAGATACGCAGTATTTT,CASSPDRFPSTDTQYF
TRBD2,TRBJ2-2,once,TRBV7-8,TGTGCCAGCAGCCCAGCGGGGAGTAGGACCGGGGAGCTGTTTTTT,CASSPAGSRTGELFF
TRBD1,TRBJ2-7,NA,TRBV7-2,TGTGCCAGCAGCTTCAGGGGGTCCTCCTACGAGCAGTACTTC,CASSFRGSSYEQYF
NA,TRBJ2-3,NA,TRBV2,TGTGCCAGCAAACCCCGGGGTACGCAGTATTTT,CASKPRGTQYF
NA,TRBJ2-3,NA,TRBV4-3,TGCGCCAGCAGCCAAGTTTACGAGACTAGCACAGATACGCAGTATTTT,CASSQVYETSTDTQYF
NA,TRBJ2-2,NA,TRBV28,TGTGCCAGCAGTTTAGGGCGGGTTGAGCGGCTGTTTTTT,CASSLGRVERLFF
NA,TRBJ2-2,NA,TRBV6-1,TGTGCCAGCAGTGCTCGCAGGGAACTCACCGGGGAGCTGTTTTTT,CASSARRELTGELFF
NA,TRBJ1-2,NA,TRBV11-2,TGTGCCAGCAGCTTAGAATGGGAGGCCCTCTATGGCTACACCTTC,CASSLEWEALYGYTF
NA,TRBJ2-7,NA,TRBV14,TGTGCCAGCAGCCACCGCTACGAGCAGTACTTC,CASSHRYEQYF
NA,TRBJ1-5,NA,TRBV10-3,TGTGCCATCAGTGAGTCGCAGGGCAATCAGCCCCAGCATTTT,CAISESQGNQPQHF
NA,TRBJ1-1,NA,TRBV29-1,TGCAGCGTTCCCATCAAGAACACTGAAGCTTTCTTT,CSVPIKNTEAFF
NA,TRBJ2-1,NA,TRBV7-9,TGTGCCAGCAGCCCAGTCAATGAGCAGTTCTTC,CASSPVNEQFF
NA,TRBJ1-5,NA,TRBV19,TGTGCCAGTAGTACCCCAGCGGGCAATCAGCCCCAGCATTTT,CASSTPAGNQPQHF
NA,TRBJ2-2,NA,TRBV7-2,TGTGCCAGCAGCTACGGGAGCAACACCGGGGAGCTGTTTTTT,CASSYGSNTGELFF
NA,TRBJ1-1,NA,TRBV7-3,TGTGCCAGCAGCTTAAGAGCGGAGCTGCAAGCTTTCTTT,CASSLRAELQAFF
NA,TRBJ1-3,NA,TRBV30,TGTGCCTGGAGTTCCATCTCTGGAAACACCATATATTTT,CAWSSISGNTIYF
NA,TRBJ1-1,NA,TRBV9,TGTGCCAGCAGTCCTCTCGGGGGGAACACTGAAGCTTTCTTT,CASSPLGGNTEAFF
NA,TRBJ1-1,NA,TRBV7-9,TGTGCCAGCAGCTTAGGTAGAAGGTTAGGGGCAGGCGGAACTGAAGCTTTCTTT,CASSLGRRLGAGGTEAFF
NA,TRBJ2-7,NA,TRBV7-2,TGTGCCAGCAGCTTAGGTTCCGGGAGAAGCTCCTACGAGCAGTACTTC,CASSLGSGRSSYEQYF
NA,TRBJ2-2,NA,TRBV7-8,TGTGCCAGCAGCTTAGCGATGTACCAGGGGTCGAACACCGGGGAGCTGTTTTTT,CASSLAMYQGSNTGELFF
TRBD1,TRBJ1-5,once,TRBV12-5,TGTGCTAGTGGTTTGTTCGGACAGGGTAGAAGGCATTTT,CASGLFGQGRRHF
NA,TRBJ1-1,NA,TRBV2,TGTGCCAGCAGTGCCCAGGGGCGAAGTGAAACAAAAGCTTTCTTT,CASSAQGRSETKAFF
TRBD1,TRBJ1-5,NA,TRBV5-4,TGTGCCAGCAGCTTGGGTGGACAGGGGCCCTCTCAGCCCCAGCATTTT,CASSLGGQGPSQPQHF
NA,TRBJ1-2,NA,TRBV18,TGTGCCAGCTCACCTATTAAGGAGATCAACTATGGCTACACCTTC,CASSPIKEINYGYTF
NA,TRBJ1-2,NA,TRBV4-2,TGTGCCAGCAGCCAAGATGGAACAGGGCGTAATGGCTACACCTTC,CASSQDGTGRNGYTF
TRBD1,TRBJ1-4,NA,TRBV7-8,TGTGCCAGCAGCTTAGGACAGGGGCTAAACGAAAAACTGTTTTTT,CASSLGQGLNEKLFF
TRBD1,TRBJ1-4,NA,TRBV28,TGTGCCAGCAGACTACAGGGGGCGGGAGAAAAACTGTTTTTT,CASRLQGAGEKLFF
NA,TRBJ2-1,NA,TRBV10-1,TGCGCCAGCAGTCCGCCTAGCGCCCATCACTCCTACAATGAGCAGTTCTTC,CASSPPSAHHSYNEQFF
TRBD1,TRBJ2-6,NA,TRBV27,TGTGCCAGCAGTTCACCCGCCGGGACAGACCCCAACGTCCTGACTTTC,CASSSPAGTDPNVLTF
NA,TRBJ1-4,NA,TRBV18,TGTGCCAGCTCACCTAGTCCGCAGGGAGGAAATGAAAAACTGTTTTTT,CASSPSPQGGNEKLFF
NA,TRBJ1-6,NA,TRBV5-1,TGCGCCAGCAGCTTGGCAGGGTTTGCTCGATATTCACCCCTCCACTTT,CASSLAGFARYSPLHF
NA,TRBJ1-1,NA,TRBV2,TGTGCCAGCAGTGTCCGGACTGAAGCTTTCTTT,CASSVRTEAFF
NA,TRBJ1-3,NA,TRBV19,TGTGCCAGTAGTACCACGAACACCAGATCTGGAAACACCATATATTTT,CASSTTNTRSGNTIYF
TRBD1,TRBJ1-5,NA,TRBV4-1,TGCGCCAGCAGCCAAGACGGGACAGGGGTTCAGCCCCAGCATTTT,CASSQDGTGVQPQHF
TRBD1,TRBJ2-3,NA,TRBV9,TGTGCCAGCAGCCAACAGGGGAGCACAGATACGCAGTATTTT,CASSQQGSTDTQYF
NA,TRBJ1-1,NA,TRBV11-2,TGTGCCAGCAGCTTATATACAGTACCGAACACTGAAGCTTTCTTT,CASSLYTVPNTEAFF
TRBD2,TRBJ2-1,once,TRBV29-1,TGCAGCGTTGAAGATGGGCTAGCGGTGGCCGATGAGCAGTTCTTC,CSVEDGLAVADEQFF
TRBD1,TRBJ1-3,NA,TRBV2,TGTGCCAGCAGTCCGCGACAGGGATCCGGAAACACCATATATTTT,CASSPRQGSGNTIYF
TRBD1,TRBJ2-2,NA,TRBV6-4,TGTGCCAGCAGTGACTCGGGACAGGGGTCTGCCGGGGAGCTGTTTTTT,CASSDSGQGSAGELFF
NA,TRBJ2-7,NA,TRBV5-4,TGTGCCAGCAGCTTGACAGGGTCAAGCGAGCAGTACTTC,CASSLTGSSEQYF
NA,TRBJ1-1,NA,TRBV5-1,TGCGCCAGCAGCTCCCCGGGAAACACTGAAGCTTTCTTT,CASSSPGNTEAFF
NA,TRBJ2-1,NA,TRBV5-1,TGCGCCAGCAGCTTGGGTAGCACGGGGTACAATGAGCAGTTCTTC,CASSLGSTGYNEQFF
NA,TRBJ1-1,NA,TRBV2,TGTGCCAGCACCGAGGCCTGGTCTGAAGCTTTCTTT,CASTEAWSEAFF
TRBD2,TRBJ2-5,once,TRBV11-2,TGTGCCAGCAGCCCGACTAGCGGGGGCCAAGAGACCCAGTACTTC,CASSPTSGGQETQYF
NA,TRBJ2-5,NA,TRBV7-9,TGTGCCAGCAGCCCCGGGACACCCATCCGGGAGACCCAGTACTTC,CASSPGTPIRETQYF
TRBD2,TRBJ2-1,NA,TRBV5-4,TGTGCCAGCAGCTTTGGCGGGGGGTATGAGCAGTTCTTC,CASSFGGGYEQFF